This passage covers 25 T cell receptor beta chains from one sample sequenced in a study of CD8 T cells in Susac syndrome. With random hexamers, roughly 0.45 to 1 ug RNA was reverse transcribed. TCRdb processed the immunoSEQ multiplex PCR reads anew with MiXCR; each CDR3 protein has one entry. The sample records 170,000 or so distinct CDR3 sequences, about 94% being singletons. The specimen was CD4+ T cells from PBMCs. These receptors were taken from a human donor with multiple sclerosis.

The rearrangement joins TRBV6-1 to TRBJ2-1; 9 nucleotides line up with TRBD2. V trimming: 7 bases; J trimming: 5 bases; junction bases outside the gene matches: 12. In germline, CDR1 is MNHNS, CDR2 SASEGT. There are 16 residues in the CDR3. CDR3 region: CASTNIGGRANNEQFF. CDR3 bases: TGTGCCAGCACTAACATCGGCGGGAGGGCCAACAATGAGCAGTTCTTC.

The CDR3 sequence is CASSLDFPSQQYF. As DNA, the CDR3 is TGTGCCAGCAGTTTGGATTTCCCCTCTCAGCAGTACTTC. This sequence joins TRBV28 and TRBJ2-7; D gene ambiguous. Deletions cut 3 bases from V and 8 bases from J, with 14 bases between. The CDR3 runs 13 residues. Germline V gene lookup returns CDR1 MDHEN and CDR2 SYDVKM.

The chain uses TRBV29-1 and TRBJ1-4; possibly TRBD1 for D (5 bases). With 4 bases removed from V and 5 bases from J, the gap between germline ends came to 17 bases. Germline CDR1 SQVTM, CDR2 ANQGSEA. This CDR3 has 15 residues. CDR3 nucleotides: TGCAGCGTTGTTCCTACCGGGACGTTAAATGAAAAACTGTTTTTT. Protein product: CSVVPTGTLNEKLFF.

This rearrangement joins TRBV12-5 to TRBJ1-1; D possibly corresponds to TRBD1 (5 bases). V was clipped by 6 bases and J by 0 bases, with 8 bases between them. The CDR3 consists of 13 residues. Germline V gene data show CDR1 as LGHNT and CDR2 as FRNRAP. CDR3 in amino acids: CASGQDLNTEAFF. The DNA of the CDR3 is TGTGCTAGTGGACAGGACCTGAACACTGAAGCTTTCTTT.

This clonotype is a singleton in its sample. The CDR3 reads CASSPGDGSYEQYF. The CDR3 DNA reads TGTGCCAGCTCACCCGGGGACGGATCCTACGAGCAGTACTTC. The V and J genes are TRBV18 and TRBJ2-7; TRBD1 or TRBD2 may be the D gene (5 bases each). The CDR3 sequence is 14 residues long. The V and J ends lost 3 bases and 1 base respectively, with 10 bases between them. Germline V gene lookup returns CDR1 KGHSH and CDR2 LQKENI.

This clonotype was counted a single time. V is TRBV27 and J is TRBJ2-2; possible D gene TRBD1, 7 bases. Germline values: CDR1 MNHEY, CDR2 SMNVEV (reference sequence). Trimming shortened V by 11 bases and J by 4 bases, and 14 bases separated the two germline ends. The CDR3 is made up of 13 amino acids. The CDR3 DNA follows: TGTGCCTCAGGGGGGACCCGCACCGGGGAGCTGTTTTTT. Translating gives CASGGTRTGELFF.

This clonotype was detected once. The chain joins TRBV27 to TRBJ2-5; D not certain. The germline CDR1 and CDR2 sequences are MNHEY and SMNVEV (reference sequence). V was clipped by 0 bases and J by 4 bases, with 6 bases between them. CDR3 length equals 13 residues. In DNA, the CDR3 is TGTGCCAGCAGTTTATCAGGGTCAGAGACCCAGTACTTC. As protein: CASSLSGSETQYF.

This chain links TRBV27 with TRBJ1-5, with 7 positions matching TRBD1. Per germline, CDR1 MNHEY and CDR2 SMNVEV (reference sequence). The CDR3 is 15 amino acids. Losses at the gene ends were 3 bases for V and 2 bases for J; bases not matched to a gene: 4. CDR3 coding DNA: TGTGCCAGCAGTTTCGAGGGGGCAGGCAATCAGCCCCAGCATTTT. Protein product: CASSFEGAGNQPQHF.

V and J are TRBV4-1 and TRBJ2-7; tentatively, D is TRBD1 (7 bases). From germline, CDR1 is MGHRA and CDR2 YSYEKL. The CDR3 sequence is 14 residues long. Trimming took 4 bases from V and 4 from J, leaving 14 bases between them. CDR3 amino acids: CASSPRDSQYEQYF. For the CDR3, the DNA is TGCGCCAGCAGCCCGCGGGACAGCCAGTACGAGCAGTACTTC.

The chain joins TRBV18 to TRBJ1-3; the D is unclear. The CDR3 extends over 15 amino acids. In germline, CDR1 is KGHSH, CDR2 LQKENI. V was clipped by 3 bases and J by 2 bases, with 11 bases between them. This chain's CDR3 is CASSPFPGTGNTIYF. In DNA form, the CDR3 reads TGTGCCAGCTCACCGTTTCCGGGGACTGGAAACACCATATATTTT. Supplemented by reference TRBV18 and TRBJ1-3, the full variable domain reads NAGVMQNPRHLVRRRGQEARLRCSPMKGHSHVYWYRQLPEEGLKFMVYLQKENIIDESGMPKERFSAEFPKEGPSILRIQQVVRGDSAAYFCASSPFPGTGNTIYFGEGSWLTVV.

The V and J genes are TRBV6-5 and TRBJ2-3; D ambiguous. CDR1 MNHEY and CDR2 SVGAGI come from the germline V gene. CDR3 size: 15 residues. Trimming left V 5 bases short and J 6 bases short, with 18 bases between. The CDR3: CASSRNSFLRDTQYF. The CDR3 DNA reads TGTGCCAGCAGTAGAAACAGTTTTTTAAGGGATACGCAGTATTTT.

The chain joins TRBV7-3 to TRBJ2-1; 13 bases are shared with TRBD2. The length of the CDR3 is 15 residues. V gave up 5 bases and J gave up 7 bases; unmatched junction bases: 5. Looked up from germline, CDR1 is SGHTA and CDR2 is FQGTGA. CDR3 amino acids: CASSPGTSGANEQFF. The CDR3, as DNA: TGTGCCAGCAGCCCAGGGACTAGCGGGGCGAATGAGCAGTTCTTC.

CDR3 amino acids: CASRERYGGTEAFF. The CDR3 DNA reads TGTGCCAGCAGAGAAAGGTACGGGGGCACTGAAGCTTTCTTT. V and J are TRBV2 and TRBJ1-1; perhaps TRBD1 as D (5 bases). The CDR3 runs 14 residues. Trimming took 6 bases from V and 4 from J, leaving 15 bases between them. Germline CDR1 and CDR2: SNHLY and FYNNEI.

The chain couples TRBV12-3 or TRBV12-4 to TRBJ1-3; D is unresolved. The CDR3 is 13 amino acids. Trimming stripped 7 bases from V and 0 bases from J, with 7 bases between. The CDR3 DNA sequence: TGTGCCAGCATCGTCCCCTCTGGAAACACCATATATTTT. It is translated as CASIVPSGNTIYF.

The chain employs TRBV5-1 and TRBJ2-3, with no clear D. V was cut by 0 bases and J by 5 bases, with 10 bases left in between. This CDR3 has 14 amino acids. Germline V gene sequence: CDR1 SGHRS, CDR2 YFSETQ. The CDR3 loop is CASSLGLGGDTQYF. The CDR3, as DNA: TGCGCCAGCAGCTTGGGACTGGGCGGAGATACGCAGTATTTT. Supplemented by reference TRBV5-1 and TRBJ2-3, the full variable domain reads KAGVTQTPRYLIKTRGQQVTLSCSPISGHRSVSWYQQTPGQGLQFLFEYFSETQRNKGNFPGRFSGRQFSNSRSEMNVSTLELGDSALYLCASSLGLGGDTQYFGPGTRLTVL.

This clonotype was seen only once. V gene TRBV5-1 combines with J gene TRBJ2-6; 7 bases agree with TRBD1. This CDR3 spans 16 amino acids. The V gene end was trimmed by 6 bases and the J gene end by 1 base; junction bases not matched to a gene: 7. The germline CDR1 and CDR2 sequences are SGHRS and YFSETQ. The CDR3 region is CASTPDRFSGANVLTF. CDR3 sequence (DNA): TGCGCCAGCACCCCGGACAGGTTTTCTGGGGCCAACGTCCTGACTTTC. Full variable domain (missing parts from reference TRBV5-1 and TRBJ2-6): KAGVTQTPRYLIKTRGQQVTLSCSPISGHRSVSWYQQTPGQGLQFLFEYFSETQRNKGNFPGRFSGRQFSNSRSEMNVSTLELGDSALYLCASTPDRFSGANVLTFGAGSRLTVL.

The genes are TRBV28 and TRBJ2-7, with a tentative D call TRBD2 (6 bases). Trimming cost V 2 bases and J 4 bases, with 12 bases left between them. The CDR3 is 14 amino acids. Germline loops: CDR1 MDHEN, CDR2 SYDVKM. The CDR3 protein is CASSLVGGVYEQYF. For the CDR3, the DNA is TGTGCCAGCAGTTTAGTTGGCGGGGTTTACGAGCAGTACTTC.

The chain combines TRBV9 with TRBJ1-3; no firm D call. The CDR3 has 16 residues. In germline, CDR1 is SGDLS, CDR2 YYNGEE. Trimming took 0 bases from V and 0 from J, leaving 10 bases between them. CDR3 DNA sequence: TGTGCCAGCAGCGTAGTACCAGCAAGCTCTGGAAACACCATATATTTT. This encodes CASSVVPASSGNTIYF.

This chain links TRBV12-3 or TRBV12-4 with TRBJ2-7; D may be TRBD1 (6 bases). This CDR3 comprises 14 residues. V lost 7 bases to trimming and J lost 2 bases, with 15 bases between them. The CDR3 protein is CASTKDSTPYEQYF. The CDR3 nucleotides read TGTGCCAGCACCAAGGACAGTACCCCCTACGAGCAGTACTTC.

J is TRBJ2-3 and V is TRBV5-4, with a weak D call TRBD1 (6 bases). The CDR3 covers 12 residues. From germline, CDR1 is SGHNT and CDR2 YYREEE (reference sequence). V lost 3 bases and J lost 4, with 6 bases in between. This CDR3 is CASSYRADTQYF. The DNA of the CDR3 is TGTGCCAGCAGCTACAGGGCAGATACGCAGTATTTT. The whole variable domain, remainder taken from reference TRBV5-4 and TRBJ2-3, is ETGVTQSPTHLIKTRGQQVTLRCSSQSGHNTVSWYQQALGQGPQFIFQYYREEENGRGNFPPRFSGLQFPNYSSELNVNALELDDSALYLCASSYRADTQYFGPGTRLTVL.

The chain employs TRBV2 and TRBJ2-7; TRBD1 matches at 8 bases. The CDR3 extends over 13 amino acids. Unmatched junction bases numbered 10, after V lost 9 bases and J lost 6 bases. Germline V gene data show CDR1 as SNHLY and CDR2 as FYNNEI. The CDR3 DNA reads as TGTGCCAGTGGGGAGACAGGGGTCTCCGAGCAGTACTTC. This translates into CASGETGVSEQYF.

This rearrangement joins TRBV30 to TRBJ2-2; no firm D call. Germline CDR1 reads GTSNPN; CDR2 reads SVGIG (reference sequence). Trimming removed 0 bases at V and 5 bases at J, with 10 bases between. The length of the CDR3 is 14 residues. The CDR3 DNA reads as TGTGCCTGGAGTGTAAGGCAGCCAACCGGGGAGCTGTTTTTT. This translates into CAWSVRQPTGELFF.

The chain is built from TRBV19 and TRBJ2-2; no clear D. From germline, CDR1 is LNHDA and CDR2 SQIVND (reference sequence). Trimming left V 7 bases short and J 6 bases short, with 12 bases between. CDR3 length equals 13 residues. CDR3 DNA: TGTGCCAGTACCCCCCCGAGAGCCGGGGAGCTGTTTTTT. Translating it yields CASTPPRAGELFF.

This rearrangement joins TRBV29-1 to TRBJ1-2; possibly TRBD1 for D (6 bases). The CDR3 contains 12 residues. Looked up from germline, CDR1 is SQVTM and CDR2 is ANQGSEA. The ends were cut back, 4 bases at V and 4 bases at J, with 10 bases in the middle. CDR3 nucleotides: TGCAGCGTTGGGGACATGTCCTATGGCTACACCTTC. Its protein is CSVGDMSYGYTF.

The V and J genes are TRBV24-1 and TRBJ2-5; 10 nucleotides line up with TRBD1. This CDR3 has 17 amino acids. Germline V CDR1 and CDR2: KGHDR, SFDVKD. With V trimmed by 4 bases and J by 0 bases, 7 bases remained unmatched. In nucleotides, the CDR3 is TGTGCCACCAGTGAGGGACTGGACAGGGGGTACCAAGAGACCCAGTACTTC. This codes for CATSEGLDRGYQETQYF.